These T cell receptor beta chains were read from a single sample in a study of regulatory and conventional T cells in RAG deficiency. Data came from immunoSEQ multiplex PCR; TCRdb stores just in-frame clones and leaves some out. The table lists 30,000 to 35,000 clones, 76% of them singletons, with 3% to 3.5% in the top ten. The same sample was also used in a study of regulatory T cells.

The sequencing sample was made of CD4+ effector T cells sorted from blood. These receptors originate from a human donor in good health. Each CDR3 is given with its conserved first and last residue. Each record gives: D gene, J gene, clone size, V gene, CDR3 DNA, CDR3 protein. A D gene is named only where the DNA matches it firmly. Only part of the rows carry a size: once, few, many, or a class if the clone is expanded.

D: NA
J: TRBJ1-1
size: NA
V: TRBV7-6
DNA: TGTGCCAGCAGCTTAGCGGGGGGGGCAGGAGGTCGCGGCACTGAAGCTTTCTTT
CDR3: CASSLAGGAGGRGTEAFF

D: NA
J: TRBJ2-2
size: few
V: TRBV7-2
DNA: TGTGCCAGCAGCTCGTCTAGCGTAACCGGGGAGCTGTTTTTT
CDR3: CASSSSSVTGELFF

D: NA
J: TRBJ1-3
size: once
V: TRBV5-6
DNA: TGTGCCAGCAGCTGGGACCGCTCTGGAAACACCATATATTTT
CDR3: CASSWDRSGNTIYF

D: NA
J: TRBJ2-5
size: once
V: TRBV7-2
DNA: TGTGCCAGCAGCTTGGGTAGGGAGACCCAGTACTTC
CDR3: CASSLGRETQYF

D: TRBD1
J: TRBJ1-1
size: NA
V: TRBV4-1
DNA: TGCGCCAGCAGCCAGATAAGATTGGGACAGGGCGGAACTGAAGCTTTCTTT
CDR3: CASSQIRLGQGGTEAFF

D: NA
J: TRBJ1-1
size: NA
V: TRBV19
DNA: TGTGCCAGTAGTTCACCGGATAGACTGAACACTGAAGCTTTCTTT
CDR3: CASSSPDRLNTEAFF

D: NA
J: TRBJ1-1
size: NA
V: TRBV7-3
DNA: TGTGCCAGCAGCTTAGCGCACGGGACTGAAGCTTTCTTT
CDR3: CASSLAHGTEAFF

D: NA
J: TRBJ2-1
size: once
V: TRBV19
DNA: TGTGCCAGTAGTCAAAGGGATGGACCCTACAATGAGCAGTTCTTC
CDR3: CASSQRDGPYNEQFF

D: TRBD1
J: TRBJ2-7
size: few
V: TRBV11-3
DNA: TGTGCCAGCAGCCGACAGGGTTTCTCCTACGAGCAGTACTTC
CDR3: CASSRQGFSYEQYF

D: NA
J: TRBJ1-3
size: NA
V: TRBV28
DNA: TGTGCCAGCAGTCCTGGGACCCTCCAATTCATCGCTGGAAACACCATATATTTT
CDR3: CASSPGTLQFIAGNTIYF

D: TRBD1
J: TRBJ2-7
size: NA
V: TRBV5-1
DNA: TGCGCCAGCAGCTCTCTTCCGGGACAGGGATCCTACGAGCAGTACTTC
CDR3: CASSSLPGQGSYEQYF

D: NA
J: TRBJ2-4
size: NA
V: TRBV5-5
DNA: TGTGCCAGCAGCTTGTCAGTGACCAGGTCACAAAACATTCAGTACTTC
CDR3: CASSLSVTRSQNIQYF

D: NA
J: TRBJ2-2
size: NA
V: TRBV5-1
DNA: TGCGCCAGCACGGGCAGGGGGGCCGGGGAGCTGTTTTTT
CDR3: CASTGRGAGELFF

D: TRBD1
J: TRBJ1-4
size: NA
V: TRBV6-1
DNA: TGTGCCAGCAGTGAAAGGGGGACAGGGCCCCCCAAGCAGTTTTTT
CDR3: CASSERGTGPPKQFF

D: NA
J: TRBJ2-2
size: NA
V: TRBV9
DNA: TGTGCCAGCAGCCCCCTACAGGGCACCGGGGAGCTGTTTTTT
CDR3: CASSPLQGTGELFF

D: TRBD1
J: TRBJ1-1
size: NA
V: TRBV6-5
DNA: TGTGCCAGCAGTTCACATTCCGGGACAGGGCCGTTCTTT
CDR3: CASSSHSGTGPFF

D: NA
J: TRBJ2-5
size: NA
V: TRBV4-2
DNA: TGTGCCAGCAGCCCCCGGCCAGGTACAGGGCGGGAGACCCAGTACTTC
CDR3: CASSPRPGTGRETQYF

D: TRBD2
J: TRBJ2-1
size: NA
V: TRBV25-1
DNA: TGTGCCAGCAGCACCAACTCGGGGGGAGGGGCCAATGAGCAGTTCTTC
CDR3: CASSTNSGGGANEQFF

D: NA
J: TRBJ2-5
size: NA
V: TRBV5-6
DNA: TGTGCCAGCAGCTTGCGGGTTTCGGGGCCACAAGAGACCCAGTACTTC
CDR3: CASSLRVSGPQETQYF

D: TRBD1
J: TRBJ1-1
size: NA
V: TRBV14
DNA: TGTGCCAGCAGCCAACTTGGGGTCTCAGGGGGCGGTGAAGCTTTCTTT
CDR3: CASSQLGVSGGGEAFF

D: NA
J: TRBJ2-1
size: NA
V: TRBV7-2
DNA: TGTGCCAGCAGCTTAGACAGGAGCGATATTCAGTTCTTC
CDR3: CASSLDRSDIQFF

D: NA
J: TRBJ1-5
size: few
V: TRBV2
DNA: TGTGCCAGCGAGGAGGGGGAAGATCAGCCCCAGCATTTT
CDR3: CASEEGEDQPQHF

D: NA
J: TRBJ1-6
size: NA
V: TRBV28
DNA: TGTGCCAGCAGTTTCTTTGTACCGAATTCACCCCTCCACTTT
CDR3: CASSFFVPNSPLHF

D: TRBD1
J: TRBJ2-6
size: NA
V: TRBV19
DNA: TGTGCCAGCAGACAGGGGCGCCTCCACTCTGGGGCCAACGTCCTGACTTTC
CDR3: CASRQGRLHSGANVLTF

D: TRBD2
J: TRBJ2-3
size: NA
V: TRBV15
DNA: TGTGCCACCAGCATACCTGCGGGATCTAGCGGGGGGGTAACAGATACGCAGTATTTT
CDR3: CATSIPAGSSGGVTDTQYF

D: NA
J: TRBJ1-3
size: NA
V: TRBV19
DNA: TGTGCCAGTAGTAGGGGCGATTCAGGAAACACCATATATTTT
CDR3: CASSRGDSGNTIYF

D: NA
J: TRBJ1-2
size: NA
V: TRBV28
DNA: TGTGCCATCTGGACGGCGAACTATGGCTACACCTTC
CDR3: CAIWTANYGYTF

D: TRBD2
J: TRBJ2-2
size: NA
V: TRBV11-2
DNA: TGTGCCAGCAGGATCCCGGGACTAGCGGGGAAAAACCTCCCCGGGGAGCTGTTTTTT
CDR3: CASRIPGLAGKNLPGELFF

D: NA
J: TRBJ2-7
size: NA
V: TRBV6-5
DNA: TGTGCCAGCAGTTACGGGGCAGGGAATCCCTACGAGCAGTACTTC
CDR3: CASSYGAGNPYEQYF

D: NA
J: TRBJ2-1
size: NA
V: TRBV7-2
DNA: TGTGCCAGCAGCCCGTTGAGGGACTTGGAGTTCTTC
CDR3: CASSPLRDLEFF

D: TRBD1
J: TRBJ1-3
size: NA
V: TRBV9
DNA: TGTGCCAGCAGCGCAGTACCGACAGGGCGGAACACCATATATTTT
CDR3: CASSAVPTGRNTIYF

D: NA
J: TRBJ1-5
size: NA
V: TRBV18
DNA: TGTGCCAGCTCACCGTATAGCAATCAGCCCCAGCATTTT
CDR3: CASSPYSNQPQHF

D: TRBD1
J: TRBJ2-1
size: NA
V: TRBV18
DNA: TGTGCCAGCTCACCATGGACAGGGGACTACAATGAGCAGTTCTTC
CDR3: CASSPWTGDYNEQFF

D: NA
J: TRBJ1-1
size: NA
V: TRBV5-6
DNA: TGTGCCAGCAGCTGGAAGACCCGGGGGAACACTGAAGCTTTCTTT
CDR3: CASSWKTRGNTEAFF

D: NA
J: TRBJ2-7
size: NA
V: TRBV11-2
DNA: TGTGCCAGCAGCTTAGAATCGCGGGGACGGCCGATCTACGAGCAGTACTTC
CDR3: CASSLESRGRPIYEQYF

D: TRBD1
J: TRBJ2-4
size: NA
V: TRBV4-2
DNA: TGTGCCAGCAGCCAAGTCCGGGACAGAAACATTCAGTACTTC
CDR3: CASSQVRDRNIQYF

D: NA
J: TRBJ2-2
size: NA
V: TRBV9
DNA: TGTGCCAGCAGCGCAAACGCAGGGACTTCGGCCGGGGAGCTGTTTTTT
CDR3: CASSANAGTSAGELFF

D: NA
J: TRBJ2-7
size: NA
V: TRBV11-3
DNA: TGTGCCAGCAGCTTAGACGGCCCCTCCTACGAGCAGTACTTC
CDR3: CASSLDGPSYEQYF

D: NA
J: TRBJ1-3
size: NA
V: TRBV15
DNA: TGTGCCACCAGCTTAAGCCCCATCTCTGGAAACACCATATATTTT
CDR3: CATSLSPISGNTIYF

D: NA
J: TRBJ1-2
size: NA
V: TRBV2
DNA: TGTGCCAGCAGTGAGGATCGGGTGCGGGGCTACACCTTC
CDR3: CASSEDRVRGYTF